A single sample is the source of the 26 T cell receptor beta chains below, sequenced in a study of T cell repertoires in cytomegalovirus infection. Using its own MiXCR run on the reads, TCRdb lists one record per CDR3 protein. The repertoire consists of a few hundred thousand distinct CDR3 sequences, with 26% occurring once and the leading ten covering under 15%. Sequenced input: PBMCs. These receptors came from a human donor in good health (CMV status not recorded). Some clones in this sample may be carry-over from other donors' samples.

This clonotype was counted only a few times. V gene TRBV7-3 combines with J gene TRBJ2-3, with D possibly being TRBD2 (6 bases). Germline CDR1 is SGHTA and CDR2 is FQGTGA. V was cut by 1 base and J by 2 bases, with 10 bases left in between. The CDR3 is 15 amino acids. CDR3 in amino acids: CASSLIGGPTDTQYF. The CDR3 DNA follows: TGTGCCAGCAGCTTAATCGGGGGTCCCACAGATACGCAGTATTTT.

This clonotype has just a few counts. This chain connects TRBV6-2 or TRBV6-3 to TRBJ1-1; a weak D match, TRBD1 (5 bases). Germline values: CDR1 MNHEY, CDR2 SVGEGT. This CDR3 is 13 amino acids long. Between the trimmed V and J ends, which lost 7 bases and 0 bases, there was a span of 9 bases. The CDR3 loop is CASNGDLNTEAFF. CDR3 DNA sequence: TGTGCCAGCAATGGGGACCTGAACACTGAAGCTTTCTTT.

This clonotype appeared a few times. The V and J genes are TRBV7-2 and TRBJ2-1; 9 bases match TRBD2. CDR3 length: 15 residues. CDR1 and CDR2 (germline): SGHTA, FQGNSA. Trimming cost V 1 base and J 9 bases; bases outside gene matches: 7. CDR3 in DNA: TGTGCCAGCAGCTTAGGGGTAGCGGGAGAGGGTGAGCAGTTCTTC. It specifies CASSLGVAGEGEQFF.

The chain combines TRBV25-1 with TRBJ1-1, with 7 bases identical to TRBD1. The CDR3 totals 15 residues. Germline lookup yields CDR1 MGHDK and CDR2 SYGVNS. V lost 1 base and J lost 5; bases outside the gene matches: 7. The CDR3 reads CASSESVGGGTEAFF. CDR3 sequence (DNA): TGTGCCAGCAGTGAATCAGTAGGGGGCGGAACTGAAGCTTTCTTT. The complete variable domain, with remaining parts taken from reference TRBV25-1 and TRBJ1-1, reads EADIYQTPRYLVIGTGKKITLECSQTMGHDKMYWYQQDPGMELHLIHYSYGVNSTEKGDLSSESTVSRIRTEHFPLTLESARPSHTSQYLCASSESVGGGTEAFFGQGTRLTVV.

The V and J genes are TRBV7-9 and TRBJ1-6; 7 positions agree with TRBD1. Germline-derived CDR1 and CDR2 are SEHNR and FQNEAQ (reference sequence). J was trimmed by 7 bases and V by 1 base; bases with no gene match: 13. The CDR3 spans 18 residues. As DNA, the CDR3 is TGTGCCAGCAGCTTAGGAAAAGGGGGCGGCCCGATGAATTCACCCCTCCACTTT. Protein product: CASSLGKGGGPMNSPLHF.

A few counts support this clonotype. This rearrangement joins TRBV19 to TRBJ2-2; TRBD1 aligns across 10 bases. The CDR3 has 15 residues. Per germline, CDR1 LNHDA and CDR2 SQIVND (reference sequence). The ends lost 3 bases at V and 7 bases at J; junction bases unmatched: 5. The CDR3 nucleotides are TGTGCCAGTAGTATCGCCGGACAGGGGGGCGGGGAGCTGTTTTTT. This encodes CASSIAGQGGGELFF.

Many counts were recorded for this clonotype. The chain uses TRBV7-2 and TRBJ2-1, with a weak D call TRBD1 (8 bases). Germline V lookup: CDR1 SGHTA, CDR2 FQGNSA. The CDR3 loop spans 15 amino acids. The germline V and J ends were trimmed by 5 bases and 7 bases, with 18 bases remaining between them. CDR3 nucleotide sequence: TGTGCCAGCAGCAAACAGGGGGGGACACAGAATGAGCAGTTCTTC. This codes for CASSKQGGTQNEQFF.

This clonotype was counted ten times or more. The chain has TRBV7-2 and TRBJ1-4, with 7 bases that match TRBD1. The CDR3 has 16 residues. The germline CDR1 and CDR2 sequences are SGHTA and FQGNSA. The V gene end was trimmed by 6 bases and the J gene end by 0 bases; junction bases not matched to a gene: 7. Here the CDR3 DNA reads TGTGCCAGCAGTCGGGACAGCAGCGCAACTAATGAAAAACTGTTTTTT. Amino acids: CASSRDSSATNEKLFF. Combining the CDR3 with reference TRBV7-2 and TRBJ1-4 gives the whole variable domain GAGVSQSPSNKVTEKGKDVELRCDPISGHTALYWYRQSLGQGLEFLIYFQGNSAPDKSGLPSDRFSAERTGGSVSTLTIQRTQQEDSAVYLCASSRDSSATNEKLFFGSGTQLSVL.

The gene calls are TRBV4-2 and TRBJ1-1; TRBD1 agrees at 7 bases. The V and J ends lost 4 bases and 2 bases, in that order; junction bases with no gene match: 7. Germline CDR1 reads LGHNA; CDR2 reads YNFKEQ. This CDR3 has 15 amino acids. The DNA for the CDR3 is TGTGCCAGCAGCCTGGGACAGATCGTCAACACTGAAGCTTTCTTT. Amino acid sequence: CASSLGQIVNTEAFF.

This chain links TRBV12-5 with TRBJ2-3; D gene uncertain. V was cut by 0 bases and J by 4 bases, with 8 bases left in between. The CDR3 has 14 amino acids. CDR1 is LGHNT, CDR2 FRNRAP, per germline. The CDR3 bases are TGTGCTAGTGGTTTGGTCGAGTCCCCAGATACGCAGTATTTT. Amino acids: CASGLVESPDTQYF.

The chain uses TRBV7-9 and TRBJ1-1; D is ambiguous. The CDR3 extends over 15 amino acids. Germline V CDR1 and CDR2: SEHNR, FQNEAQ (reference sequence). Trimming pared 5 bases from V and 0 bases from J, leaving 13 bases between. The CDR3 reads CASSEIADLNTEAFF. The DNA of the CDR3 is TGTGCCAGCAGCGAAATTGCTGATCTGAACACTGAAGCTTTCTTT. The variable domain in full, completed from reference TRBV7-9 and TRBJ1-1, reads DTGVSQNPRHKITKRGQNVTFRCDPISEHNRLYWYRQTLGQGPEFLTYFQNEAQLEKSRLLSDRFSAERPKGSFSTLEIQRTEQGDSAMYLCASSEIADLNTEAFFGQGTRLTVV.

The chain carries TRBV28 and TRBJ1-3, with TRBD1 identical over 7 bases. CDR3 length: 14 residues. The germline CDR1 and CDR2 sequences are MDHEN and SYDVKM. V shed 6 bases and J 3 bases; nucleotides not matched to a gene: 5. CDR3 region: CASRRGTVGNTIYF. The CDR3 bases are TGTGCCAGCAGGCGAGGGACAGTTGGAAACACCATATATTTT. The full variable domain, completed using reference TRBV28 and TRBJ1-3, is DVKVTQSSRYLVKRTGEKVFLECVQDMDHENMFWYRQDPGLGLRLIYFSYDVKMKEKGDIPEGYSVSREKKERFSLILESASTNQTSMYLCASRRGTVGNTIYFGEGSWLTVV.

There are a few counts of this clonotype. The chain combines TRBV4-1 with TRBJ1-5; a weak D match, TRBD1 (5 bases). V lost 1 base to trimming and J lost 2 bases, with 18 bases between them. CDR3 size: 18 residues. Germline assignment: CDR1 MGHRA and CDR2 YSYEKL. The CDR3 spells CASSQVAGPGGGNQPQHF. In nucleotides, the CDR3 is TGCGCCAGCAGCCAAGTAGCAGGTCCGGGGGGGGGCAATCAGCCCCAGCATTTT.

This chain links TRBV7-9 with TRBJ2-5, with D unresolved. Germline V gene lookup returns CDR1 SEHNR and CDR2 FQNEAQ (reference sequence). With 1 base removed from V and 5 bases from J, the gap between germline ends came to 11 bases. The CDR3 covers 14 residues. The CDR3 DNA is TGTGCCAGCAGCTTAGAAACTATCCGGGAGACCCAGTACTTC. Protein product: CASSLETIRETQYF.

The chain carries TRBV12-3 or TRBV12-4 and TRBJ2-1; 12 bases fit TRBD2. The CDR3 covers 12 residues. J lost 13 bases, V lost 6 bases, and 4 bases had no gene match. The CDR3 DNA is TGTGCCAGCAGGCTAGCGGGAGGGCCACAGTTCTTC. Protein sequence: CASRLAGGPQFF.

The CDR3 loop is CASSYARRSSYNEQFF. The CDR3 region has the DNA TGTGCCAGCAGTTACGCACGGAGGAGCTCCTACAATGAGCAGTTCTTC. The chain joins TRBV6-2 or TRBV6-3 to TRBJ2-1; perhaps TRBD2 as D (5 bases). Trimming shortened V by 2 bases and J by 0 bases, and 11 bases separated the two germline ends. This CDR3 spans 16 amino acids. Germline V gives CDR1 MNHEY, CDR2 SVGEGT.

The chain employs TRBV19 and TRBJ2-1; the match to TRBD2 covers 13 bases. The CDR3 has 19 amino acids. Per the germline V gene, CDR1 is LNHDA and CDR2 is SQIVND (reference sequence). After removal of 6 bases from V and 0 bases from J, the junction contained 11 bases not matched to a gene. For the CDR3, the DNA is TGTGCCAGTAGGAGATGGACTAGCGGGAGTGAAAGCTCCTACAATGAGCAGTTCTTC. Its translation: CASRRWTSGSESSYNEQFF.

The V gene is TRBV28, the J gene TRBJ1-1; D not resolved. CDR3 length equals 15 residues. V dropped 2 bases and J dropped 0 bases, with 10 bases sitting between them. Germline-derived CDR1 and CDR2 are MDHEN and SYDVKM. CDR3 bases: TGTGCCAGCAGTTTAGACCGGAAAATGAACACTGAAGCTTTCTTT. Protein product: CASSLDRKMNTEAFF. Based on the CDR3 plus reference TRBV28 and TRBJ1-1, the full variable domain is DVKVTQSSRYLVKRTGEKVFLECVQDMDHENMFWYRQDPGLGLRLIYFSYDVKMKEKGDIPEGYSVSREKKERFSLILESASTNQTSMYLCASSLDRKMNTEAFFGQGTRLTVV.

This chain joins TRBV7-9 and TRBJ2-2; D is perhaps TRBD1 or TRBD2 (5 bases each). The CDR3 consists of 17 residues. Trimming took off 5 bases at V and 1 base at J, with 17 bases between the two ends. Germline V gives CDR1 SEHNR, CDR2 FQNEAQ (reference sequence). Written as DNA, the CDR3 is TGTGCCAGCAGCCCTAGAGGGGCCGCCATGAACACCGGGGAGCTGTTTTTT. Translating it yields CASSPRGAAMNTGELFF.

This clonotype was counted at least ten times. V usage is TRBV7-2 and J usage is TRBJ2-3, with 10 bases that match TRBD2. The CDR3 sequence is 13 residues long. From germline, CDR1 is SGHTA and CDR2 FQGNSA. With 7 bases clipped from V and 5 bases from J, the junction kept 3 bases outside the gene matches. Here the CDR3 DNA reads TGTGCCAGCACACGACTAGCGGGAGATACGCAGTATTTT. Translated: CASTRLAGDTQYF.

The CDR3 nucleotides read TGTGCCAGCAGCCACTCGTCAGGTCCCAATTCTGGGGCCAACGTCCTGACTTTC. This sequence encodes CASSHSSGPNSGANVLTF. V and J are TRBV5-7 and TRBJ2-6; D gene uncertain. TRBV5-7 is given ORF status, its function remaining uncertain. V lost 4 bases and J 1 base, leaving 18 bases between the germline ends. This CDR3 contains 18 residues.

This clonotype was recorded many times. This chain joins TRBV7-2 and TRBJ2-5, with 9 bases that match TRBD2. Germline V gene sequence: CDR1 SGHTA, CDR2 FQGNSA. Losses at the gene ends were 5 bases for V and 7 bases for J; bases not matched to a gene: 8. CDR3 size: 14 residues. CDR3 loop: CASSRTSVVGTQYF. CDR3 nucleotides: TGTGCCAGCAGCAGGACTAGCGTGGTTGGGACCCAGTACTTC.

V and J are TRBV28 and TRBJ2-3, with TRBD1 matching 11 bases. There are 15 residues in the CDR3. The J segment lost 6 bases and the V segment lost 7 bases, leaving 9 bases of the junction unmatched. Germline-derived CDR1 and CDR2 are MDHEN and SYDVKM. CDR3 region: CASTTWTGGGDTQYF. In nucleotides, the CDR3 is TGTGCCAGCACTACCTGGACAGGGGGCGGGGATACGCAGTATTTT. Full variable domain (rest looked up from reference TRBV28 and TRBJ2-3): DVKVTQSSRYLVKRTGEKVFLECVQDMDHENMFWYRQDPGLGLRLIYFSYDVKMKEKGDIPEGYSVSREKKERFSLILESASTNQTSMYLCASTTWTGGGDTQYFGPGTRLTVL.

This clonotype has ten or more counts. The chain joins TRBV6-2 or TRBV6-3 to TRBJ2-1; D might be TRBD2 (6 bases). V gave up 0 bases and J gave up 3 bases, with 15 bases separating them. Germline CDR1 MNHEY, CDR2 SVGEGT. This CDR3 is built from 17 residues. This CDR3 reads CASSYSIPGSVYNEQFF. The CDR3 DNA reads TGTGCCAGCAGTTACTCGATACCCGGGAGTGTCTACAATGAGCAGTTCTTC.

V is TRBV27 and J is TRBJ2-2, with 9 positions matching TRBD1. The CDR3 is 15 amino acids. CDR1 MNHEY and CDR2 SMNVEV come from the germline V gene (reference sequence). V dropped 3 bases and J dropped 4; count of bases not matched to a gene: 3. The CDR3 nucleotides are TGTGCCAGCAGTTTCCGACAGGGGGGCACCGGGGAGCTGTTTTTT. Amino acids: CASSFRQGGTGELFF.

The chain is built from TRBV28 and TRBJ2-5, with 7 bases identical to TRBD2. Germline CDR1 MDHEN, CDR2 SYDVKM. J gave up 9 bases and V 6 bases, and 16 bases lay outside the gene matches. There are 15 residues in the CDR3. The CDR3 DNA sequence: TGTGCCAGCAGATGGGGGGGACGTCAGGTCGGGGCCCAGTACTTC. Amino acids: CASRWGGRQVGAQYF.